This is a list of T cell receptor beta chains from one sample in a study of blood T cell repertoires in COVID-19. Clones were sequenced by immunoSEQ multiplex PCR, and TCRdb holds only the in-frame ones, with some missing. The sample contains 250,000 to 350,000 clones, 89% of which appear only once. Source material: peripheral blood. Source of these receptors: a woman aged 60-70 years with acute or convalescent COVID-19. The CDR3 runs from the conserved cysteine through the conserved F or W. A D gene is named only where the DNA matches it firmly. Not every row has a clone size; where given, it reads once, few, many or a size class.

j_gene: TRBJ1-6
abundance: -
d_gene: -
v_gene: TRBV18
CDR3nt: TGTGCCAGCTCACCAACCGTCCCGGACATCTCCTATAATTCACCCCTCCACTTT
CDR3aa: CASSPTVPDISYNSPLHF

j_gene: TRBJ1-3
abundance: -
d_gene: TRBD1
v_gene: TRBV5-4
CDR3nt: TGTGCCAGCAGCTCGGGACAGGGAAGACGTGGAAACACCATATATTTT
CDR3aa: CASSSGQGRRGNTIYF

j_gene: TRBJ2-5
abundance: -
d_gene: -
v_gene: TRBV6-5
CDR3nt: TGTGCCAGCAGTTACGCTCGGCCAGGGACTACCCAGTACTTC
CDR3aa: CASSYARPGTTQYF

j_gene: TRBJ1-6
abundance: -
d_gene: TRBD1
v_gene: TRBV18
CDR3nt: TGTGCCAGCTCACCAAAACAGGGGGATTCACCCCTCCACTTT
CDR3aa: CASSPKQGDSPLHF

j_gene: TRBJ1-5
abundance: -
d_gene: -
v_gene: TRBV4-2
CDR3nt: TGTGCCAGCAGCCAAGAGGCAGGGGTGGATCAGCCCCAGCATTTT
CDR3aa: CASSQEAGVDQPQHF

j_gene: TRBJ1-3
abundance: -
d_gene: TRBD1
v_gene: TRBV15
CDR3nt: TGTGCCACCAGCAGAGAAGGGGGCGTCAATGGAAACACCATATATTTT
CDR3aa: CATSREGGVNGNTIYF

j_gene: TRBJ2-7
abundance: -
d_gene: TRBD1
v_gene: TRBV27
CDR3nt: TGTGCCAGCAGCACGGGACAGGGGTTGGAGCAGTACTTC
CDR3aa: CASSTGQGLEQYF

j_gene: TRBJ1-6
abundance: -
d_gene: TRBD1
v_gene: TRBV18
CDR3nt: TGTGCCAGCTCACTTAAGACAGGGGAAGTTAATTCACCCCTCCACTTT
CDR3aa: CASSLKTGEVNSPLHF

j_gene: TRBJ1-2
abundance: once
d_gene: TRBD1
v_gene: TRBV7-2
CDR3nt: TGTGCCAGCAGCCCAGACAGGGGCCATGGCTACACCTTC
CDR3aa: CASSPDRGHGYTF

j_gene: TRBJ1-4
abundance: -
d_gene: TRBD1
v_gene: TRBV7-8
CDR3nt: TGTGCCAGCAGCTTAAGACAGGGGGACGAAAAACTGTTTTTT
CDR3aa: CASSLRQGDEKLFF

j_gene: TRBJ2-7
abundance: -
d_gene: -
v_gene: TRBV3-1/TRBV3-2
CDR3nt: TGTGCCAGCAGCCTCTCCCCTGGCAGGGCTCAGTACTTC
CDR3aa: CASSLSPGRAQYF

j_gene: TRBJ1-2
abundance: -
d_gene: -
v_gene: TRBV5-4
CDR3nt: TGTGCCAGCAGCTTTGGCAGGCAGAACTATGGCTACACCTTC
CDR3aa: CASSFGRQNYGYTF

j_gene: TRBJ1-5
abundance: -
d_gene: TRBD1
v_gene: TRBV27
CDR3nt: TGTGCCAGCAGCCCTTCCGACAGGGGTCAGCCCCAGCATTTT
CDR3aa: CASSPSDRGQPQHF

j_gene: TRBJ2-6
abundance: -
d_gene: TRBD1
v_gene: TRBV5-1
CDR3nt: TGCGCCAGCAGCCCCTCCCCAATCACAGGGGGCTCTGGGGCCAACGTCCTGACTTTC
CDR3aa: CASSPSPITGGSGANVLTF

j_gene: TRBJ2-5
abundance: -
d_gene: TRBD1
v_gene: TRBV6-2/TRBV6-3
CDR3nt: TGTGCCAGCAGTTATCGCAGGGGGACATCACAAGAGACCCAGTACTTC
CDR3aa: CASSYRRGTSQETQYF

j_gene: TRBJ2-5
abundance: -
d_gene: TRBD1
v_gene: TRBV25-1
CDR3nt: TGTGCCAGCAGTGGGGGAAGAGGACAGGGGGCTTGGGAGACCCAGTACTTC
CDR3aa: CASSGGRGQGAWETQYF

j_gene: TRBJ2-1
abundance: few
d_gene: TRBD2
v_gene: TRBV24-1
CDR3nt: TGTGCCACCAGTGATCCCGGGACTAGTCATGAGCAGTTCTTC
CDR3aa: CATSDPGTSHEQFF

j_gene: TRBJ1-5
abundance: -
d_gene: -
v_gene: TRBV30
CDR3nt: TGTGCCTGGGACCTGCGAGGGAGGCAGCCCCAGCATTTT
CDR3aa: CAWDLRGRQPQHF

j_gene: TRBJ1-3
abundance: once
d_gene: -
v_gene: TRBV30
CDR3nt: TGTGCCTGGAGTCCGCGGGGGCTGGGAAACACCATATATTTT
CDR3aa: CAWSPRGLGNTIYF

j_gene: TRBJ1-1
abundance: -
d_gene: TRBD1
v_gene: TRBV30
CDR3nt: TGTGCCTGGGGACAGGAGAACACTGAAGCTTTCTTT
CDR3aa: CAWGQENTEAFF

j_gene: TRBJ2-7
abundance: -
d_gene: TRBD1
v_gene: TRBV6-4
CDR3nt: TGTGCCAGCAGGGGGACAGGGACGAGCTCCTACGAGCAGTACTTC
CDR3aa: CASRGTGTSSYEQYF

j_gene: TRBJ1-5
abundance: -
d_gene: TRBD1
v_gene: TRBV10-3
CDR3nt: TGTGCCATCAGACAGGGACAGGGAGAGAATCAGCCCCAGCATTTT
CDR3aa: CAIRQGQGENQPQHF

j_gene: TRBJ2-7
abundance: -
d_gene: -
v_gene: TRBV11-2
CDR3nt: TGTGCCAGCAGCTTGAGTGTGGCAGGGAATCCCTACGAGCAGTACTTC
CDR3aa: CASSLSVAGNPYEQYF

j_gene: TRBJ2-2
abundance: -
d_gene: TRBD1
v_gene: TRBV2
CDR3nt: TGTGCCAGCTGGGACAGAGCGAACACCGGGGAGCTGTTTTTT
CDR3aa: CASWDRANTGELFF

j_gene: TRBJ2-7
abundance: -
d_gene: TRBD1
v_gene: TRBV4-2
CDR3nt: TGTGCCAGCAGCCAAGATCATGGGACAGGAGAGCAGTACTTC
CDR3aa: CASSQDHGTGEQYF

j_gene: TRBJ2-1
abundance: -
d_gene: TRBD2
v_gene: TRBV9
CDR3nt: TGTGCCAGCAGCGCCCCGACTAGCGGGGGCCACAATGAGCAGTTCTTC
CDR3aa: CASSAPTSGGHNEQFF